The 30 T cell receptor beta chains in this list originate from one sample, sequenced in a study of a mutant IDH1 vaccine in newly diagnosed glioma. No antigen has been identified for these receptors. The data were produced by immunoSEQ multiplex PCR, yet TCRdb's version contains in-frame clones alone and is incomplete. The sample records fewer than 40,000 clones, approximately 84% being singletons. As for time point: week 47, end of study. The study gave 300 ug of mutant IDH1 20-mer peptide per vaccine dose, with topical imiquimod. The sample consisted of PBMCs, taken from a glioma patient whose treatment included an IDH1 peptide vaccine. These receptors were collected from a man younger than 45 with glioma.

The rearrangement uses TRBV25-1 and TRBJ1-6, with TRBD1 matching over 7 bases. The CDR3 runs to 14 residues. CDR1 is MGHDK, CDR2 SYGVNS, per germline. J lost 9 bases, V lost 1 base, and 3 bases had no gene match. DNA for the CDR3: TGTGCCAGCAGTGAATTTCGGGACAGTTCACCCCTCCACTTT. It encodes CASSEFRDSSPLHF.

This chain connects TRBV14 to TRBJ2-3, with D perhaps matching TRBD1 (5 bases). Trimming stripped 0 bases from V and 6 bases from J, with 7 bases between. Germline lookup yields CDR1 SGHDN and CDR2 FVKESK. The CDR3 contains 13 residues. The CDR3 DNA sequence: TGTGCCAGCAGCCAAGATCCAGGGGATACGCAGTATTTT. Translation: CASSQDPGDTQYF.

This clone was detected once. The CDR3 sequence: CASALAGEETQYF. DNA for the CDR3: TGTGCCTCAGCCCTAGCGGGGGAAGAGACCCAGTACTTC. This sequence joins TRBV9 and TRBJ2-5; 10 bases line up with TRBD2. From germline, CDR1 is SGDLS and CDR2 YYNGEE. Trimming at V came to 10 bases and at J to 3 bases, leaving 6 bases not matched to a gene. This CDR3 has 13 residues.

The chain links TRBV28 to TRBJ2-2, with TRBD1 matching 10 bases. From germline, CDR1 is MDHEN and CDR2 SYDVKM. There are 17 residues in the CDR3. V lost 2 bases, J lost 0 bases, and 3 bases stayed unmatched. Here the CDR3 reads CASSLTGQGANTGELFF. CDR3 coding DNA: TGTGCCAGCAGTTTAACCGGACAGGGGGCGAACACCGGGGAGCTGTTTTTT.

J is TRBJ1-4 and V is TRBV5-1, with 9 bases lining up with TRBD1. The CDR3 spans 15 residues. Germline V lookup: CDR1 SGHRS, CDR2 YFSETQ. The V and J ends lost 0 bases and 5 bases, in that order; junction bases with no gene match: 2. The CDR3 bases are TGCGCCAGCAGCTTGGGGGACAGGGACAATGAAAAACTGTTTTTT. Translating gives CASSLGDRDNEKLFF.

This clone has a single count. CDR3: CACPGQAPSGANVLTF. CDR3 DNA sequence: TGTGCCTGTCCGGGACAGGCACCCTCTGGGGCCAACGTCCTGACTTTC. V is TRBV30 and J is TRBJ2-6; 8 nucleotides match TRBD1. With V trimmed by 6 bases and J by 0 bases, 7 bases remained unmatched. The CDR3 runs 16 residues. CDR1 is GTSNPN and CDR2 is SVGIG in the germline V gene (reference sequence).

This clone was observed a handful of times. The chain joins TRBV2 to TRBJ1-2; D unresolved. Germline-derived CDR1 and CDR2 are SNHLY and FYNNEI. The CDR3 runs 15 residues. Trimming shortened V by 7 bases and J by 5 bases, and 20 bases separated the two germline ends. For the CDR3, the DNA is TGTGCCAGCAAAAATGGGCCTATTCCTGGTTATGGCTACACCTTC. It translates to CASKNGPIPGYGYTF.

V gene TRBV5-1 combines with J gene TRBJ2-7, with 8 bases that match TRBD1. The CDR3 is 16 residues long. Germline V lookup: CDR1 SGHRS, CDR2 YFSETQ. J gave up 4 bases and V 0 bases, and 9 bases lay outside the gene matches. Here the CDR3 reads CASSLAATGEEYEQYF. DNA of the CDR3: TGCGCCAGCAGCTTGGCCGCGACAGGGGAGGAATACGAGCAGTACTTC.

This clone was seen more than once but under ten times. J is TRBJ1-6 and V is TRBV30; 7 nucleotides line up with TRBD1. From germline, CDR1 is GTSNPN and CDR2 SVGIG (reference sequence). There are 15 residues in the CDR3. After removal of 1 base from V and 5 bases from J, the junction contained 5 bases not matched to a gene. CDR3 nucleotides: TGTGCCTGGAGTGCCCAGACAGGGAATAATTCACCCCTCCACTTT. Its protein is CAWSAQTGNNSPLHF.

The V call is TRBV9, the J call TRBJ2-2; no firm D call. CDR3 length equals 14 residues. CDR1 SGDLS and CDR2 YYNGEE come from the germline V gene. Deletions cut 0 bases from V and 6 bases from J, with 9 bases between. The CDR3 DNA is TGTGCCAGCAGCGTAGCGGTTAGCTCCGGGGAGCTGTTTTTT. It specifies CASSVAVSSGELFF. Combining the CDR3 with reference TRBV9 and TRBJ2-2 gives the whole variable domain DSGVTQTPKHLITATGQRVTLRCSPRSGDLSVYWYQQSLDQGLQFLIQYYNGEERAKGNILERFSAQQFPDLHSELNLSSLELGDSALYFCASSVAVSSGELFFGEGSRLTVL.

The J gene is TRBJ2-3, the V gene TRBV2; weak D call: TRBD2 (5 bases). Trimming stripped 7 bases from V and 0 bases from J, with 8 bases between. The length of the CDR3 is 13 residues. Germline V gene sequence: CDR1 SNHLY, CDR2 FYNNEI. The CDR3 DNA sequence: TGTGCCAGCACCAGGACTAGCACAGATACGCAGTATTTT. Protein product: CASTRTSTDTQYF.

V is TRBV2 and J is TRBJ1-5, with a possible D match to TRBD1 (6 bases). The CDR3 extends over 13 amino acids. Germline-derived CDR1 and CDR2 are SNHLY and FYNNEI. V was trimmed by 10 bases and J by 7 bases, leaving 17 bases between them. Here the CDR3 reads CATRQERGQPQHF. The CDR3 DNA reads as TGTGCCACCCGACAGGAGCGCGGACAGCCCCAGCATTTT.

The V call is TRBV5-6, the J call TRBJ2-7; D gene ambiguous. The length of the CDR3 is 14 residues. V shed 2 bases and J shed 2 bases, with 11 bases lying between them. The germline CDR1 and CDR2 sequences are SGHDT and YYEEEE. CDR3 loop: CASSFRETAYEQYF. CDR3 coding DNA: TGTGCCAGCAGCTTTCGTGAGACGGCCTACGAGCAGTACTTC.

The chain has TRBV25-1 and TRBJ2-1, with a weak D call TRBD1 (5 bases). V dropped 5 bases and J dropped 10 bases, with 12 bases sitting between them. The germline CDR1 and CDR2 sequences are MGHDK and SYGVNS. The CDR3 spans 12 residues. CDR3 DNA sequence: TGTGCCAGCAGTTCCCAGGGTGGCGAGCAGTTCTTC. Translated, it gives CASSSQGGEQFF.

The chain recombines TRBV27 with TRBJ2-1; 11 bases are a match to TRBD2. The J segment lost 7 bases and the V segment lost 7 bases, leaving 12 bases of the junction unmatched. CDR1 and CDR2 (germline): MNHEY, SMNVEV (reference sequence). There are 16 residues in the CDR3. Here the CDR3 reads CASTRPGTSGYNEQFF. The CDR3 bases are TGTGCCAGCACCAGACCCGGGACTAGCGGTTATAATGAGCAGTTCTTC.

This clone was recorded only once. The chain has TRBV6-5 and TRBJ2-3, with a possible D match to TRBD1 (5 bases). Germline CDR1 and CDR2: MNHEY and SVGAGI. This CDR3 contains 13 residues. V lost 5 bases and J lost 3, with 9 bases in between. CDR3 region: CASSEPGTDTQYF. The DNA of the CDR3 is TGTGCCAGCAGTGAACCAGGGACAGATACGCAGTATTTT.

The CDR3 reads CASSQIQGPETNEAFF. DNA of the CDR3: TGCGCCAGCAGCCAAATCCAGGGACCCGAAACCAATGAAGCTTTCTTT. The rearrangement joins TRBV4-1 to TRBJ1-1; a weak D match, TRBD1 (5 bases). Germline lookup yields CDR1 MGHRA and CDR2 YSYEKL. V was pared by 2 bases and J by 7 bases, with 20 bases between. The length of the CDR3 is 16 residues.

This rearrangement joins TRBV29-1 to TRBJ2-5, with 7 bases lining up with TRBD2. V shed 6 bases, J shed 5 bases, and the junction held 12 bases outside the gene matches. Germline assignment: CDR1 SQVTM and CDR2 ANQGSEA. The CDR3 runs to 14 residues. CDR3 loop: CSVSRLAVGETQYF. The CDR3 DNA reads TGCAGCGTCAGCCGACTAGCTGTCGGGGAGACCCAGTACTTC.

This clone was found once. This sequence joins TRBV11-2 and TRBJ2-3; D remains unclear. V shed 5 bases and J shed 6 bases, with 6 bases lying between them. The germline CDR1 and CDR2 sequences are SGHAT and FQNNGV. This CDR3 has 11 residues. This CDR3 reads CASSDRDTQYF. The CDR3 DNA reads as TGTGCCAGCAGCGATCGGGATACGCAGTATTTT.

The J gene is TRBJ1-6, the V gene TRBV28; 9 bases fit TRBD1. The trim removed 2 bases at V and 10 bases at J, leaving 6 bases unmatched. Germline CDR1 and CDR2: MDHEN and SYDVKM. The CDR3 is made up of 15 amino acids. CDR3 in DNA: TGTGCCAGCAGTTTAGTGGGACAGGGAGGGTCACCCCTCCACTTT. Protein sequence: CASSLVGQGGSPLHF.

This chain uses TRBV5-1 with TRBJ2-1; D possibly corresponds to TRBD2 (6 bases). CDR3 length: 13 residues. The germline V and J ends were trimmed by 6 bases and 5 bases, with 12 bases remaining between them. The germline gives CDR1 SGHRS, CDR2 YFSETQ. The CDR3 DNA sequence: TGCGCCAGCACCCTGACTAGTCACAATGAGCAGTTCTTC. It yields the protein CASTLTSHNEQFF.

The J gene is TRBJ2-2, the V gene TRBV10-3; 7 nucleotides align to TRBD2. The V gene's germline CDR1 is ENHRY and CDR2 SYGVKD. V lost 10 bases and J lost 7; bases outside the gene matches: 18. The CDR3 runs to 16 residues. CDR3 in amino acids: CATYSSGDLIRGELFF. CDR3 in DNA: TGTGCCACCTACTCTAGCGGAGACCTTATCCGCGGGGAGCTGTTTTTT.

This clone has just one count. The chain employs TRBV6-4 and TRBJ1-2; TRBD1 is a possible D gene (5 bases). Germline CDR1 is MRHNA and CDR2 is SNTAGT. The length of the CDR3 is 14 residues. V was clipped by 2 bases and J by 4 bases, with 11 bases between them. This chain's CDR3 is CASSDGAWSYGYTF. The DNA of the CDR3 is TGTGCCAGCAGTGACGGGGCGTGGAGCTATGGCTACACCTTC.

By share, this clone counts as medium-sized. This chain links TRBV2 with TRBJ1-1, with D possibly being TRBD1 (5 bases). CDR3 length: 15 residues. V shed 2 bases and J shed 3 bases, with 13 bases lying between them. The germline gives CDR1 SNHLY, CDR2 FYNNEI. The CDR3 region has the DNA TGTGCCAGCAGTGAATTATGGGGGGGTTACACTGAAGCTTTCTTT. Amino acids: CASSELWGGYTEAFF. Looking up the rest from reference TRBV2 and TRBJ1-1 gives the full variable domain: EPEVTQTPSHQVTQMGQEVILRCVPISNHLYFYWYRQILGQKVEFLVSFYNNEISEKSEIFDDQFSVERPDGSNFTLKIRSTKLEDSAMYFCASSELWGGYTEAFFGQGTRLTVV.

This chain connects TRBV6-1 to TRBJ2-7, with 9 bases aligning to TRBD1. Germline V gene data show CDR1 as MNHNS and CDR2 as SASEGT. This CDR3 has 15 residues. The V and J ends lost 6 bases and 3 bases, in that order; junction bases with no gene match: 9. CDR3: CASSPGTGFSYEQYF. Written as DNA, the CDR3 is TGTGCCAGCAGCCCCGGGACAGGGTTCAGCTACGAGCAGTACTTC.

The CDR3 coding sequence is TGTGCCAGCAGGAGGGGGACGGGGCCTAATACGCAGTATTTT. Its translation: CASRRGTGPNTQYF. The V gene is TRBV6-5, the J gene TRBJ2-3, with D maybe TRBD1 (6 bases). The length of the CDR3 is 14 residues. The germline V gene has CDR1 MNHEY and CDR2 SVGAGI. V was pared by 6 bases and J by 7 bases, with 17 bases between.

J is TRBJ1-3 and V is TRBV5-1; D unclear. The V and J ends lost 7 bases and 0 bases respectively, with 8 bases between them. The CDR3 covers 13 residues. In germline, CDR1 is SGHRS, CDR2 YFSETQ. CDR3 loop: CASGQRSGNTIYF. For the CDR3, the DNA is TGCGCCAGCGGTCAGCGCTCTGGAAACACCATATATTTT.

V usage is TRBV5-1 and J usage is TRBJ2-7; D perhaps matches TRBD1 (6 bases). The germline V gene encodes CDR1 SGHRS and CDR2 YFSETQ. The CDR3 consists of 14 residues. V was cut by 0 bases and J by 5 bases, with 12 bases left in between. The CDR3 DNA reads TGCGCCAGCAGCTTGGGAGGGGGACCCCACGAGCAGTACTTC. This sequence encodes CASSLGGGPHEQYF.

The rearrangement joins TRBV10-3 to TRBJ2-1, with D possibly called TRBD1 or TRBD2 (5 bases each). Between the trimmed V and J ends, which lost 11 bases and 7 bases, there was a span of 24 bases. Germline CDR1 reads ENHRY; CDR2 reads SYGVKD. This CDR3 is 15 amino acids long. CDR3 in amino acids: CALAVGDQPGNEQFF. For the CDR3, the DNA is TGTGCCCTCGCGGTAGGGGACCAACCTGGGAATGAGCAGTTCTTC.

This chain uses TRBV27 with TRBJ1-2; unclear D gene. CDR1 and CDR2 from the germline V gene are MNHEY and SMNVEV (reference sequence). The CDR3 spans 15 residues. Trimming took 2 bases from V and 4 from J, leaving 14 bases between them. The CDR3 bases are TGTGCCAGCAGTTTAAGTGTCAGGATGACCTATGGCTACACCTTC. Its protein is CASSLSVRMTYGYTF.